These T cell receptor beta chains were read from a single sample in a study of blood T cell repertoires in COVID-19. The repertoire was sequenced with immunoSEQ multiplex PCR; TCRdb's copy has only in-frame clones and lacks some. The sample records 130,000 to 150,000 clones, 84% being singletons. The specimen sequenced was PBMCs or T cells enriched from blood (not recorded which). These receptors came from a woman aged 50 to 65 who had been exposed to COVID-19. Both conserved end residues are part of each CDR3. Each record gives: J gene, D gene, clone size, V gene, CDR3 protein, CDR3 DNA. D genes are given only for firm matches. Size is stated for part of the rows, as once, few or many counts, or as a class when the clone is expanded.

j_call: TRBJ2-7; d_call: TRBD1; clone_size: .; v_call: TRBV12-5; cdr3_aa: CASGRGPRQGAYEQYF; cdr3_nt: TGTGCTAGTGGACGAGGACCTCGCCAGGGGGCCTACGAGCAGTACTTC
j_call: TRBJ1-1; d_call: .; clone_size: .; v_call: TRBV6-5; cdr3_aa: CASRSGDTGREAFF; cdr3_nt: TGTGCCAGCAGATCCGGGGACACGGGACGAGAAGCTTTCTTT
j_call: TRBJ1-1; d_call: .; clone_size: .; v_call: TRBV4-3; cdr3_aa: CASSQARKQEAFF; cdr3_nt: TGCGCCAGCAGCCAAGCCAGGAAACAAGAAGCTTTCTTT
j_call: TRBJ2-4; d_call: .; clone_size: .; v_call: TRBV29-1; cdr3_aa: CSVLGQLNIQYF; cdr3_nt: TGCAGCGTGCTGGGGCAGCTAAACATTCAGTACTTC
j_call: TRBJ1-1; d_call: .; clone_size: .; v_call: TRBV19; cdr3_aa: CASSTPTRDWEAFF; cdr3_nt: TGTGCCAGTAGTACCCCTACCCGGGACTGGGAAGCTTTCTTT
j_call: TRBJ2-2; d_call: TRBD2; clone_size: .; v_call: TRBV7-7; cdr3_aa: CASSFSGRNTGELFF; cdr3_nt: TGTGCCAGCAGCTTTAGCGGGAGAAACACCGGGGAGCTGTTTTTT
j_call: TRBJ1-1; d_call: .; clone_size: .; v_call: TRBV5-1; cdr3_aa: CASSPLGGNTEAFF; cdr3_nt: TGCGCCAGCAGCCCTTTGGGGGGGAACACTGAAGCTTTCTTT
j_call: TRBJ2-3; d_call: .; clone_size: .; v_call: TRBV15; cdr3_aa: CATSRDFAIDTQYF; cdr3_nt: TGTGCCACCAGCAGAGATTTCGCGATAGATACGCAGTATTTT
j_call: TRBJ1-6; d_call: .; clone_size: .; v_call: TRBV6-7; cdr3_aa: CASSLRQYNSPLHF; cdr3_nt: TGTGCCAGCAGTCTACGACAGTATAATTCACCCCTCCACTTT
j_call: TRBJ1-3; d_call: TRBD1; clone_size: .; v_call: TRBV9; cdr3_aa: CASSDPLTGAGNTIYF; cdr3_nt: TGTGCCAGCAGCGACCCATTGACAGGGGCTGGAAACACCATATATTTT
j_call: TRBJ1-5; d_call: .; clone_size: .; v_call: TRBV18; cdr3_aa: CASSPLTEQPQHF; cdr3_nt: TGTGCCAGCTCACCACTAACGGAGCAGCCCCAGCATTTT
j_call: TRBJ2-2; d_call: TRBD1; clone_size: .; v_call: TRBV5-6; cdr3_aa: CASRLLTGGFSGELFF; cdr3_nt: TGTGCCAGCAGACTTCTCACAGGGGGCTTTTCCGGGGAGCTGTTTTTT
j_call: TRBJ2-7; d_call: TRBD1; clone_size: .; v_call: TRBV7-2; cdr3_aa: CASSLVSGTGGYEQYF; cdr3_nt: TGTGCCAGCAGCTTAGTATCCGGGACAGGGGGATACGAGCAGTACTTC
j_call: TRBJ2-2; d_call: .; clone_size: few; v_call: TRBV30; cdr3_aa: CAQWLTGELFF; cdr3_nt: TGTGCCCAATGGCTTACCGGGGAGCTGTTTTTT
j_call: TRBJ2-1; d_call: TRBD2; clone_size: .; v_call: TRBV7-3; cdr3_aa: CASSLTSGGANEQFF; cdr3_nt: TGTGCCAGCAGCTTGACTAGCGGGGGGGCCAATGAGCAGTTCTTC
j_call: TRBJ2-7; d_call: .; clone_size: .; v_call: TRBV7-9; cdr3_aa: CASSLTIHEQYF; cdr3_nt: TGTGCCAGCAGCCTAACGATCCACGAGCAGTACTTC
j_call: TRBJ2-1; d_call: TRBD2; clone_size: .; v_call: TRBV7-6; cdr3_aa: CASSPRVSGGEQFF; cdr3_nt: TGTGCCAGCAGCCCTAGGGTTAGCGGGGGCGAGCAGTTCTTC
j_call: TRBJ2-6; d_call: TRBD1; clone_size: .; v_call: TRBV12-3/TRBV12-4; cdr3_aa: CASSLRQGNVLTF; cdr3_nt: TGTGCCAGCAGTCTAAGACAGGGGAACGTCCTGACTTTC
j_call: TRBJ2-7; d_call: .; clone_size: once; v_call: TRBV7-9; cdr3_aa: CASSRGGGSTYEQYF; cdr3_nt: TGTGCCAGCAGCCGGGGAGGCGGGTCGACCTACGAGCAGTACTTC
j_call: TRBJ2-3; d_call: TRBD2; clone_size: once; v_call: TRBV4-3; cdr3_aa: CASSRKTSAARDTQYF; cdr3_nt: TGCGCCAGCAGCCGAAAGACTAGCGCCGCCAGGGATACGCAGTATTTT
j_call: TRBJ2-2; d_call: .; clone_size: .; v_call: TRBV2; cdr3_aa: CASTSSGNTGELFF; cdr3_nt: TGTGCCAGCACGAGTAGCGGAAACACCGGGGAGCTGTTTTTT
j_call: TRBJ2-5; d_call: .; clone_size: .; v_call: TRBV5-4; cdr3_aa: CASSLMGVWTQYF; cdr3_nt: TGTGCCAGCAGCTTGATGGGCGTTTGGACCCAGTACTTC
j_call: TRBJ2-7; d_call: TRBD1; clone_size: .; v_call: TRBV5-1; cdr3_aa: CASSLTTGGLYEQYF; cdr3_nt: TGCGCCAGCAGCTTGACGACAGGGGGCCTCTACGAGCAGTACTTC
j_call: TRBJ2-7; d_call: .; clone_size: .; v_call: TRBV6-4; cdr3_aa: CASWDGRRVEQYF; cdr3_nt: TGTGCCAGCTGGGACGGGAGAAGGGTCGAGCAGTACTTC
j_call: TRBJ2-1; d_call: .; clone_size: .; v_call: TRBV14; cdr3_aa: CASSPLVRVVSYNEQFF; cdr3_nt: TGTGCCAGCAGCCCCTTGGTGCGAGTGGTATCCTACAATGAGCAGTTCTTC
j_call: TRBJ1-5; d_call: TRBD1; clone_size: .; v_call: TRBV9; cdr3_aa: CASSPWDSAGQPQHF; cdr3_nt: TGTGCCAGCAGCCCCTGGGACAGCGCTGGTCAGCCCCAGCATTTT
j_call: TRBJ1-1; d_call: TRBD1; clone_size: .; v_call: TRBV2; cdr3_aa: CASGDSFAGGAFF; cdr3_nt: TGTGCCAGCGGGGACAGTTTCGCAGGGGGGGCTTTCTTT
j_call: TRBJ2-1; d_call: .; clone_size: .; v_call: TRBV7-9; cdr3_aa: CASSLGEEQFF; cdr3_nt: TGTGCCAGCAGCTTAGGGGAGGAGCAGTTCTTC
j_call: TRBJ2-1; d_call: .; clone_size: .; v_call: TRBV5-1; cdr3_aa: CASSLDGRSYNEQFF; cdr3_nt: TGCGCCAGCAGCTTGGACGGGAGATCCTACAATGAGCAGTTCTTC
j_call: TRBJ2-3; d_call: .; clone_size: .; v_call: TRBV27; cdr3_aa: CASSSPVYALYTDTQYF; cdr3_nt: TGTGCCAGCAGTTCCCCGGTCTACGCACTGTACACAGATACGCAGTATTTT
j_call: TRBJ2-3; d_call: .; clone_size: .; v_call: TRBV25-1; cdr3_aa: CASIGGSAQYF; cdr3_nt: TGTGCCAGCATAGGGGGAAGTGCGCAGTATTTT
j_call: TRBJ1-1; d_call: .; clone_size: .; v_call: TRBV9; cdr3_aa: CASSVGGKEAEAFF; cdr3_nt: TGTGCCAGCAGCGTAGGGGGAAAGGAGGCTGAAGCTTTCTTT
j_call: TRBJ2-5; d_call: .; clone_size: .; v_call: TRBV20-1; cdr3_aa: CSARTGQGQYF; cdr3_nt: TGCAGTGCTAGAACAGGGCAGGGCCAGTACTTC
j_call: TRBJ1-4; d_call: .; clone_size: .; v_call: TRBV5-5; cdr3_aa: CASSLLGVANEKLFF; cdr3_nt: TGTGCCAGCAGCTTGCTCGGGGTTGCTAATGAAAAACTGTTTTTT
j_call: TRBJ2-1; d_call: .; clone_size: .; v_call: TRBV6-2/TRBV6-3; cdr3_aa: CASSYSSFLAGEQFF; cdr3_nt: TGTGCCAGCAGTTACTCTAGTTTTCTCGCGGGGGAGCAGTTCTTC
j_call: TRBJ1-3; d_call: .; clone_size: .; v_call: TRBV29-1; cdr3_aa: CSAFGNTIYF; cdr3_nt: TGCAGCGCCTTTGGAAACACCATATATTTT
j_call: TRBJ2-5; d_call: .; clone_size: .; v_call: TRBV7-2; cdr3_aa: CASSLVAIGGGVETQYF; cdr3_nt: TGTGCCAGCAGCTTAGTTGCTATTGGCGGAGGGGTGGAGACCCAGTACTTC
j_call: TRBJ1-6; d_call: .; clone_size: few; v_call: TRBV7-9; cdr3_aa: CASSQDGALGNSPLHF; cdr3_nt: TGTGCCAGCAGCCAGGATGGGGCCCTCGGTAATTCACCCCTCCACTTT
j_call: TRBJ1-6; d_call: .; clone_size: .; v_call: TRBV7-9; cdr3_aa: CASSFGGQNSPLHF; cdr3_nt: TGTGCCAGCAGCTTCGGAGGGCAGAATTCACCCCTCCACTTT
j_call: TRBJ1-5; d_call: TRBD1; clone_size: .; v_call: TRBV9; cdr3_aa: CASRSQGAINQPQHF; cdr3_nt: TGTGCCAGCAGGTCTCAGGGGGCCATCAATCAGCCCCAGCATTTT
j_call: TRBJ2-1; d_call: .; clone_size: few; v_call: TRBV11-2; cdr3_aa: CASSLGQGYNEQFF; cdr3_nt: TGTGCCAGCAGCTTGGGCCAGGGGTACAATGAGCAGTTCTTC